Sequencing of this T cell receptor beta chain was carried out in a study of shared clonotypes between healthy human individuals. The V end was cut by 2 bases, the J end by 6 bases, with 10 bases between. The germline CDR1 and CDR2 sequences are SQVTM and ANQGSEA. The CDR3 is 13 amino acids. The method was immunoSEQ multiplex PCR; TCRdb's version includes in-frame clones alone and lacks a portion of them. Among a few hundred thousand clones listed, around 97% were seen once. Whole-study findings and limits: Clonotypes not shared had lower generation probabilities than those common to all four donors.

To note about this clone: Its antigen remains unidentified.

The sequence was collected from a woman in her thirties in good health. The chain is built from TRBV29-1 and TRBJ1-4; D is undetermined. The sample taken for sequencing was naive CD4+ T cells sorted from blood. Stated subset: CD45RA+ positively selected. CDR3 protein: CSVERDLDEKLFF. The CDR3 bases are TGCAGCGTTGAACGCGATTTAGATGAAAAACTGTTTTTT. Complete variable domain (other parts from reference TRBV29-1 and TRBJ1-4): SAVISQKPSRDICQRGTSLTIQCQVDSQVTMMFWYRQQPGQSLTLIATANQGSEATYESGFVIDKFPISRPNLTFSTLTVSNMSPEDSSIYLCSVERDLDEKLFFGSGTQLSVL.